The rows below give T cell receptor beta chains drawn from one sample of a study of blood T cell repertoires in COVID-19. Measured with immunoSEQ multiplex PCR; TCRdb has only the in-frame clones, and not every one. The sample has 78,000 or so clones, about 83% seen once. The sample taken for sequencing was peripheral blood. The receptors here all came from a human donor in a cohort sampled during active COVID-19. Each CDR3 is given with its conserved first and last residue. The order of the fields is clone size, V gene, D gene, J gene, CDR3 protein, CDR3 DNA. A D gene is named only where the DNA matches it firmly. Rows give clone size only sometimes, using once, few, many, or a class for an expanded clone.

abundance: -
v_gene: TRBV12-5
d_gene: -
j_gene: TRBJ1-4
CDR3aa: CASGFERWSKEEKLFF
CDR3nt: TGTGCTAGTGGTTTTGAGAGGTGGTCCAAGGAGGAAAAACTGTTTTTT

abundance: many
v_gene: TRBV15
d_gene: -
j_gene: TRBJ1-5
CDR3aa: CATSREGQLGQPQHF
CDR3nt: TGTGCCACCAGCAGAGAAGGCCAGCTCGGGCAGCCCCAGCATTTT

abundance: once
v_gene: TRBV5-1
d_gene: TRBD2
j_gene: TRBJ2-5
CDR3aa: CASSLALAGGETQYF
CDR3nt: TGCGCCAGCAGCTTGGCGCTAGCGGGAGGAGAGACCCAGTACTTC

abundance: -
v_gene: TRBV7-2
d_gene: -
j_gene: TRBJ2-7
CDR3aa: CASSLDPRAEQYF
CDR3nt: TGTGCCAGCAGCTTAGACCCCAGGGCCGAGCAGTACTTC

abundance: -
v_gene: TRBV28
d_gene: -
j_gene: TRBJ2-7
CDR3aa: CASSHFRGSSYEQYF
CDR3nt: TGTGCCAGCAGTCATTTCAGGGGTAGCTCCTACGAGCAGTACTTC

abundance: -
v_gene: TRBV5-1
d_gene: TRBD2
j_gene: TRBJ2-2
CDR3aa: CASSPGLGNTGELFF
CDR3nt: TGCGCCAGCTCCCCGGGACTAGGGAACACCGGGGAGCTGTTTTTT

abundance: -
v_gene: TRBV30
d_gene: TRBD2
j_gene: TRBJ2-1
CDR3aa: CAWSTGGGTYNEQFF
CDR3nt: TGTGCCTGGAGTACCGGCGGGGGGACATACAATGAGCAGTTCTTC

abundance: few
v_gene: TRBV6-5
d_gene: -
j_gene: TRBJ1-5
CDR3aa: CASSPTNNQPQHF
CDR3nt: TGTGCCAGCAGCCCCACTAACAATCAGCCCCAGCATTTT

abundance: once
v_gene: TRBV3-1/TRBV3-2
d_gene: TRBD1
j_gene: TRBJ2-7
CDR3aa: CASSQDRQGKGYEQYF
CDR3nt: TGTGCCAGCAGCCAAGATCGACAGGGGAAAGGGTACGAGCAGTACTTC

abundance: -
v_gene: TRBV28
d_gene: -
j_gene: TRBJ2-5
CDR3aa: CASSFAETQYF
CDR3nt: TGTGCCAGCAGTTTTGCGGAGACCCAGTACTTC

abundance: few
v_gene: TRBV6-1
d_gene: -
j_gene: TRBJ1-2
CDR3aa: CASSERGPYTF
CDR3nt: TGTGCCAGCAGTGAAAGAGGTCCATACACCTTC

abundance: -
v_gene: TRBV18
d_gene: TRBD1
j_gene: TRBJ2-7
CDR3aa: CASSPSGQLYEQYF
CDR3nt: TGTGCCAGCTCACCTTCGGGACAGCTCTACGAGCAGTACTTC

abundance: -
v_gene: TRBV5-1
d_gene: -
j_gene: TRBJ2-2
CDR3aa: CASSFALTGSGELFF
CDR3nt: TGCGCCAGCAGCTTTGCACTCACCGGGAGCGGGGAGCTGTTTTTT

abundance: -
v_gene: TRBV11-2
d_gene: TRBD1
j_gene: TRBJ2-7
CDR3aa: CASSGSRDSYYEQYF
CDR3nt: TGTGCCAGCAGCGGAAGTCGGGACAGCTACTACGAGCAGTACTTC

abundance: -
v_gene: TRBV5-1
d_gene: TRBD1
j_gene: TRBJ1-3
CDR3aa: CASSERTGSYSGNTIYF
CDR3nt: TGCGCCAGCAGCGAACGGACAGGGTCTTATTCTGGAAACACCATATATTTT

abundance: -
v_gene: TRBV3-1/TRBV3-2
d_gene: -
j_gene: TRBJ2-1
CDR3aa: CASSQAGVGEQFF
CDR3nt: TGTGCCAGCAGCCAGGCAGGGGTCGGTGAGCAGTTCTTC

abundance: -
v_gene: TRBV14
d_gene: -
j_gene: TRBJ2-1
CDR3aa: CASSPGWSYNEQFF
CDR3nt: TGTGCCAGCAGCCCGGGGTGGTCCTACAATGAGCAGTTCTTC

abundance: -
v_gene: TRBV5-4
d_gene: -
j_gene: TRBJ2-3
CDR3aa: CASSFPRQGGDTQYF
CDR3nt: TGTGCCAGCAGCTTCCCCCGACAGGGAGGAGATACGCAGTATTTT

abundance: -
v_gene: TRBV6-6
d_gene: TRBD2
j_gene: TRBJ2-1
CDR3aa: CASSYGTSGSPNEQFF
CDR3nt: TGTGCCAGCAGTTACGGGACTAGCGGGTCCCCTAATGAGCAGTTCTTC

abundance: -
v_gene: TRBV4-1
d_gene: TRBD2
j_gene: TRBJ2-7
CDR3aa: CASSQGGSGHEQYF
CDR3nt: TGCGCCAGCAGCCAAGGCGGGAGCGGCCACGAGCAGTACTTC

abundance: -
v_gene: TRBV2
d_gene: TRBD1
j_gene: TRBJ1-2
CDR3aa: CASNGQGANYGYTF
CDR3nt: TGTGCCAGCAATGGACAGGGGGCCAACTATGGCTACACCTTC

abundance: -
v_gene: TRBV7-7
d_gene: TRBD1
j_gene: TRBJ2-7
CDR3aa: CASSPDRDSYEQYF
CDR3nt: TGTGCCAGCAGCCCGGACAGGGACTCCTACGAGCAGTACTTC

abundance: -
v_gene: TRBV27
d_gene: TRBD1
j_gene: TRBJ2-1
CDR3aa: CASSRGQGSSYNEQFF
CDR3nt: TGTGCCAGCAGCCGCGGACAGGGGTCCTCGTACAATGAGCAGTTCTTC

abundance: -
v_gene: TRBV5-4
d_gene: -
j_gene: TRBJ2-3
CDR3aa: CASSMGGQGSTDTQYF
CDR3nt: TGTGCCAGCAGTATGGGGGGGCAAGGGAGCACAGATACGCAGTATTTT

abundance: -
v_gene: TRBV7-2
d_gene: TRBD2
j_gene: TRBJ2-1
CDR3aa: CASLSTPGTSANEQFF
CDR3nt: TGTGCCAGCTTATCGACTCCCGGGACTAGCGCAAATGAGCAGTTCTTC

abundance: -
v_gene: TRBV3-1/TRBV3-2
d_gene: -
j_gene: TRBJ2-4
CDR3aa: CASSPSRINIQYF
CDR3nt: TGTGCCAGCAGCCCGTCGCGGATTAACATTCAGTACTTC